These T cell receptor beta chains were read from a single sample in a study of blood T cell repertoires in COVID-19. The table came from immunoSEQ multiplex PCR; TCRdb's copy has only in-frame clones and leaves some out. The sample has 9,000 or so clones, about four fifths seen once. Material for sequencing was peripheral blood. The source of these receptors is a man aged 65 to 85 with active COVID-19. Each CDR3 is given with its conserved first and last residue. The D gene is left open where the match is weak. Size is stated for part of the rows, as once, few or many counts, or as a class when the clone is expanded.

CDR3 length: 17; D gene: TRBD1; J gene: TRBJ2-3; V gene: TRBV4-3; clone size: .; CDR3 DNA: TGCGCCAGCAGCCAAGGGCAGGGGGCCGCACGCACAGATACGCAGTATTTT; CDR3 protein: CASSQGQGAARTDTQYF
CDR3 length: 15; D gene: .; J gene: TRBJ2-3; V gene: TRBV5-5; clone size: once; CDR3 DNA: TGTGCCAGCAGCTTATACGCCGGGTCCACAGATACGCAGTATTTT; CDR3 protein: CASSLYAGSTDTQYF
CDR3 length: 16; D gene: TRBD2; J gene: TRBJ2-1; V gene: TRBV18; clone size: .; CDR3 DNA: TGTGCCAGCTCACCGAGGACTAGCGGGATGATTAATGAGCAGTTCTTC; CDR3 protein: CASSPRTSGMINEQFF
CDR3 length: 12; D gene: .; J gene: TRBJ2-7; V gene: TRBV12-3/TRBV12-4; clone size: .; CDR3 DNA: TGTGCCAGCAGTTCTCGGGTATACGAGCAGTACTTC; CDR3 protein: CASSSRVYEQYF
CDR3 length: 15; D gene: TRBD2; J gene: TRBJ2-1; V gene: TRBV7-9; clone size: .; CDR3 DNA: TGTGCCAGCAGCGGGGAGCGGGAGGGGTACAATGAGCAGTTCTTC; CDR3 protein: CASSGEREGYNEQFF
CDR3 length: 15; D gene: .; J gene: TRBJ1-2; V gene: TRBV28; clone size: .; CDR3 DNA: TGTGCCAGCAGTGGCATCGGCGGGCGCGTATATGGCTACACCTTC; CDR3 protein: CASSGIGGRVYGYTF
CDR3 length: 12; D gene: .; J gene: TRBJ1-2; V gene: TRBV18; clone size: .; CDR3 DNA: TGTGCCAGCTCACCTGAGCGGAGTGGCTACACCTTC; CDR3 protein: CASSPERSGYTF
CDR3 length: 13; D gene: TRBD2; J gene: TRBJ2-1; V gene: TRBV6-5; clone size: once; CDR3 DNA: TGTGCCAGCAGTTACGAGCGGGGGAATGAGCAGTTCTTC; CDR3 protein: CASSYERGNEQFF
CDR3 length: 15; D gene: TRBD2; J gene: TRBJ2-1; V gene: TRBV4-1; clone size: .; CDR3 DNA: TGCGCCAGCAGCCATGCTAGCGGACTTCTCACCGAGCAGTTCTTC; CDR3 protein: CASSHASGLLTEQFF
CDR3 length: 13; D gene: .; J gene: TRBJ2-2; V gene: TRBV11-2; clone size: .; CDR3 DNA: TGTGCCAGCAGCCGCGGATGGACCGGGGAGCTGTTTTTT; CDR3 protein: CASSRGWTGELFF
CDR3 length: 15; D gene: .; J gene: TRBJ2-2; V gene: TRBV6-5; clone size: .; CDR3 DNA: TGTGCCAGCAGACGCGGGACGGGGGTCGCCGGGGAGCTGTTTTTT; CDR3 protein: CASRRGTGVAGELFF
CDR3 length: 12; D gene: .; J gene: TRBJ2-7; V gene: TRBV19; clone size: .; CDR3 DNA: TGTGCCAGTAGTCCCACAGGGTTCGAGCAGTACTTC; CDR3 protein: CASSPTGFEQYF
CDR3 length: 13; D gene: .; J gene: TRBJ1-1; V gene: TRBV27; clone size: .; CDR3 DNA: TGTGCCAGCAGCTCGAATAGGAACACTGAAGCTTTCTTT; CDR3 protein: CASSSNRNTEAFF
CDR3 length: 14; D gene: TRBD1; J gene: TRBJ1-1; V gene: TRBV19; clone size: .; CDR3 DNA: TGTGCCAGTTGCCGACAGGGACCGAACACTGAAGCTTTCTTT; CDR3 protein: CASCRQGPNTEAFF
CDR3 length: 14; D gene: TRBD1; J gene: TRBJ1-5; V gene: TRBV7-2; clone size: few; CDR3 DNA: TGTGCCAGCAGCCCCCGAGGGGGCGGACAGCCCCAGCATTTT; CDR3 protein: CASSPRGGGQPQHF
CDR3 length: 16; D gene: .; J gene: TRBJ2-2; V gene: TRBV24-1; clone size: .; CDR3 DNA: TGTGCCACCAGTGGCAGCCGGGTCTTCGGGACCGGGGAGCTGTTTTTT; CDR3 protein: CATSGSRVFGTGELFF
CDR3 length: 14; D gene: .; J gene: TRBJ2-1; V gene: TRBV28; clone size: .; CDR3 DNA: TGTGCCAGCAGTTTACCGGTTTCTTACAATGAGCAGTTCTTC; CDR3 protein: CASSLPVSYNEQFF